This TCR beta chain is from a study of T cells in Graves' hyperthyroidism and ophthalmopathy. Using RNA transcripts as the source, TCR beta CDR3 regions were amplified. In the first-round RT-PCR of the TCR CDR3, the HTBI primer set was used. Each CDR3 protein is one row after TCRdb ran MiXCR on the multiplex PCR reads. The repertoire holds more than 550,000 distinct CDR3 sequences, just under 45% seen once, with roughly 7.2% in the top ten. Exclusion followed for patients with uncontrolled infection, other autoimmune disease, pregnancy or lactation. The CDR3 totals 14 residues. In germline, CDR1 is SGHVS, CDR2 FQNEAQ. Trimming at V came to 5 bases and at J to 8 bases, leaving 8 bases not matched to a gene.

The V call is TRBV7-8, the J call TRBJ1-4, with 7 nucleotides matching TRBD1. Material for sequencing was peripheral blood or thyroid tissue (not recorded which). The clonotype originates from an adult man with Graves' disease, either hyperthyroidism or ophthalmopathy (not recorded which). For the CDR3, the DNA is TGTGCCAGCAGCCTCGCCTTGGACAGGGAAAAACTGTTTTTT. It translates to CASSLALDREKLFF.